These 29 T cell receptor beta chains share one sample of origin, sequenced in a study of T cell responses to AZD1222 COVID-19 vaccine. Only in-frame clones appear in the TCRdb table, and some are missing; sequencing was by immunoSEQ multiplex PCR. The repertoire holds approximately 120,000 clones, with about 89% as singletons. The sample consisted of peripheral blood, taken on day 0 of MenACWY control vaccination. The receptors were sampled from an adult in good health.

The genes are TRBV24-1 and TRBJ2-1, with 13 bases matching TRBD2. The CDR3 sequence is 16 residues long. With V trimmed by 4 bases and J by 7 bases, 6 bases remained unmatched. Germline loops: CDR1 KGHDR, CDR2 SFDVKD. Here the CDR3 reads CATSEAGTSGNNEQFF. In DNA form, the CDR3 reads TGTGCCACCAGTGAGGCCGGGACTAGCGGGAATAATGAGCAGTTCTTC.

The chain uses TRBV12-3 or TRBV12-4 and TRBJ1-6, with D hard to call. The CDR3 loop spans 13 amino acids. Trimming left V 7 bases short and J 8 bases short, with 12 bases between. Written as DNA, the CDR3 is TGTGCCAGCACCGACGGTCCCTATTCACCCCTCCACTTT. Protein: CASTDGPYSPLHF.

The CDR3 loop is CASSVGVGQSSYNEQFF. The CDR3 bases are TGTGCCAGCAGCGTAGGGGTAGGACAGTCCTCCTACAATGAGCAGTTCTTC. V usage is TRBV9 and J usage is TRBJ2-1, with TRBD1 as a possible D gene (6 bases). Trimming removed 0 bases from V and 0 bases from J, with 13 bases in between. Germline lookup yields CDR1 SGDLS and CDR2 YYNGEE. This CDR3 contains 17 residues.

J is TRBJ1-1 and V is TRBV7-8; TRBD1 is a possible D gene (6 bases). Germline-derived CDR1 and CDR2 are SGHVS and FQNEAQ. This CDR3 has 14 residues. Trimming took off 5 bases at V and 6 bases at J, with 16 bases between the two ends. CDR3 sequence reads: CASSPPRQVAEAFF. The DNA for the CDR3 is TGTGCCAGCAGCCCCCCCCGACAGGTGGCTGAAGCTTTCTTT.

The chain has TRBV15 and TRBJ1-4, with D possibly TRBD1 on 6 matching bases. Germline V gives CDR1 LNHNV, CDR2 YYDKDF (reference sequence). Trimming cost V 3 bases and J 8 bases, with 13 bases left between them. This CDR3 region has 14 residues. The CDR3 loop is CATSRRDTREKLFF. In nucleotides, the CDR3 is TGTGCCACCAGCAGGAGGGACACCAGAGAAAAACTGTTTTTT.

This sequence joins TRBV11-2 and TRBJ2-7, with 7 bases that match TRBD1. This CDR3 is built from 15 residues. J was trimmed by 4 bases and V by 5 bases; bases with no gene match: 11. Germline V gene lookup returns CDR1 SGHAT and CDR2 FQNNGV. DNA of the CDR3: TGTGCCAGCAGCGGTTCCGGGGACAGCCAGTACGAGCAGTACTTC. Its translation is CASSGSGDSQYEQYF.

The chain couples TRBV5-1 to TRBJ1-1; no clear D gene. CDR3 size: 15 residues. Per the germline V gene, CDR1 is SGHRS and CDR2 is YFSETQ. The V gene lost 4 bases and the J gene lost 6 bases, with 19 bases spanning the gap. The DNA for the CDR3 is TGCGCCAGCAGCCCGGTAGATCGGGGTAGATCTGAAGCTTTCTTT. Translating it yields CASSPVDRGRSEAFF.

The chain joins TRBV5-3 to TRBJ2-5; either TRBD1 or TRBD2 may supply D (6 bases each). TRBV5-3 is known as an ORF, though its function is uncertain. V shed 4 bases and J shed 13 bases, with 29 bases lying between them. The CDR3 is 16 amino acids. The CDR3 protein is CARSAQGGYLSARAYF. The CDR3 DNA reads TGTGCCAGAAGCGCCCAAGGGGGGTACCTGTCCGCGCGTGCGTACTTC.

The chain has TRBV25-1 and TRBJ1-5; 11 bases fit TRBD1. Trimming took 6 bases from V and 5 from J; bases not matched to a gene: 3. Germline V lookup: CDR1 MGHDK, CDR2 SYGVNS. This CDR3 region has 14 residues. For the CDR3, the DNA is TGTGCCAGCAGAGGACAGGGGGCGTATCAGCCCCAGCATTTT. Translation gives CASRGQGAYQPQHF.

The CDR3 sequence is CASSLEGGGFEQYF. In DNA form, the CDR3 reads TGTGCCAGCAGCTTAGAAGGGGGAGGGTTCGAGCAGTACTTC. The gene calls are TRBV7-2 and TRBJ2-7; D is possibly TRBD2 (7 bases). Trimming shortened V by 1 base and J by 6 bases, and 13 bases separated the two germline ends. Germline CDR1 and CDR2: SGHTA and FQGNSA. The CDR3 spans 14 residues.

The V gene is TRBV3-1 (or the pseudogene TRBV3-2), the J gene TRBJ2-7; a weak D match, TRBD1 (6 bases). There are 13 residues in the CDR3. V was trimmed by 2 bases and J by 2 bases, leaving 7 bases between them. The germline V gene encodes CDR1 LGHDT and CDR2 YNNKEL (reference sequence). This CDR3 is CASSQWTAYEQYF. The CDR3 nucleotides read TGTGCCAGCAGCCAATGGACAGCCTACGAGCAGTACTTC.

CDR3 sequence: CASSQDGLWDSNQPQHF. CDR3 sequence (DNA): TGTGCCAGCAGCCAAGATGGCCTCTGGGACAGCAATCAGCCCCAGCATTTT. This chain uses TRBV3-1 (or the pseudogene TRBV3-2) with TRBJ1-5, with D possibly TRBD1 on 5 matching bases. CDR1 LGHDT and CDR2 YNNKEL come from the germline V gene (reference sequence). This CDR3 has 17 residues. V was cut by 0 bases and J by 1 base, with 13 bases left in between.

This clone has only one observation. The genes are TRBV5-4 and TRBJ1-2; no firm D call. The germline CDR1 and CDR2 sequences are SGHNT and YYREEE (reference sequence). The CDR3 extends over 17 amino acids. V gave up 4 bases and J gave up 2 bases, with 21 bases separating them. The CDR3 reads CASSPVAGATGNYGYTF. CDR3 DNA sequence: TGTGCCAGCAGCCCTGTAGCAGGAGCCACGGGAAACTATGGCTACACCTTC.

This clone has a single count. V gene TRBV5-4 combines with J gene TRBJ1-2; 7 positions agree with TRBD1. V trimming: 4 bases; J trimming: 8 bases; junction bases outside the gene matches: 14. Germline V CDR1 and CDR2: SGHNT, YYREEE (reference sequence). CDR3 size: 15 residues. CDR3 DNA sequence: TGTGCCAGCAGCACATTTACAGGGGATGCTTACGGCTACACCTTC. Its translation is CASSTFTGDAYGYTF.

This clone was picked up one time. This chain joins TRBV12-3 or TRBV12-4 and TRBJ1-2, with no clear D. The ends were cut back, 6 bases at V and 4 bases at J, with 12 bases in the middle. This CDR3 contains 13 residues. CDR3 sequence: CASSPRPSYGYTF. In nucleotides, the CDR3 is TGTGCCAGCAGCCCACGCCCTAGCTATGGCTACACCTTC.

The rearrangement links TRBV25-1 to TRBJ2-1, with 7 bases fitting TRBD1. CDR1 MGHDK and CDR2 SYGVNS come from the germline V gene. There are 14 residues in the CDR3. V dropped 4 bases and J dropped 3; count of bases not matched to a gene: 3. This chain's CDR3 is CASSAGTDYNEQFF. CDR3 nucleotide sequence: TGTGCCAGCAGTGCGGGGACAGACTACAATGAGCAGTTCTTC.

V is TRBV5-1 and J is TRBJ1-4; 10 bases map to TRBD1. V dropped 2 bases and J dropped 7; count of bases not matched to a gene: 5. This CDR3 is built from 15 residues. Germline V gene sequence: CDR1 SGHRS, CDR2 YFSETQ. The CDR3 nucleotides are TGCGCCAGCAGCTTAGGGGACAGGGGACTTGAAAAACTGTTTTTT. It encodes CASSLGDRGLEKLFF.

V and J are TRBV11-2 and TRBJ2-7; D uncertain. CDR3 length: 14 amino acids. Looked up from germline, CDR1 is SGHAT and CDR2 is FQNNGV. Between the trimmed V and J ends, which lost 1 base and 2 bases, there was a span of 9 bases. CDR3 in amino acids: CASSLVAVTYEQYF. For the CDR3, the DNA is TGTGCCAGCAGCTTAGTTGCCGTAACCTACGAGCAGTACTTC.

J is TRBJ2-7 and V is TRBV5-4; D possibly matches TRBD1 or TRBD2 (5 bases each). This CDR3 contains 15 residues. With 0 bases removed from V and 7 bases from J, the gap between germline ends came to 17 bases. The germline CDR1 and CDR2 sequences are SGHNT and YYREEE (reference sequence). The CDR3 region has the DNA TGTGCCAGCAGCTTGGGGCAGGGACCTACTAGGGAGCAGTACTTC. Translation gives CASSLGQGPTREQYF.

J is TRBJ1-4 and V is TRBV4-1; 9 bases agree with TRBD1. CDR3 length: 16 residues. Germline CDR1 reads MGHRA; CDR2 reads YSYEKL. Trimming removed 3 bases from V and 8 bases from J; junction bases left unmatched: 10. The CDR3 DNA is TGCGCCAGCAGCCACTCAGGCGGACAGGGGTTCGAAAAACTGTTTTTT. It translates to CASSHSGGQGFEKLFF.

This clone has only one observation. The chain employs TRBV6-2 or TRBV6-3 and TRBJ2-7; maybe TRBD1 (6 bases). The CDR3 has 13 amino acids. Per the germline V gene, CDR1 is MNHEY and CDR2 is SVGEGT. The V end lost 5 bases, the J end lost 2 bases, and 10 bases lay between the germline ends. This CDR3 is CASSPGHPYEQYF. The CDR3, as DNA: TGTGCCAGCAGTCCGGGACACCCCTACGAGCAGTACTTC.

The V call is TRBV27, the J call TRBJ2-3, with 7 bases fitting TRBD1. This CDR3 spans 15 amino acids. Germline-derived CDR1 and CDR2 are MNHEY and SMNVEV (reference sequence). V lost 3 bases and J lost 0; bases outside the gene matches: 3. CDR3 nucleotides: TGTGCCAGCAGTTTCGGACAGGTCAGCACAGATACGCAGTATTTT. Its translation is CASSFGQVSTDTQYF.

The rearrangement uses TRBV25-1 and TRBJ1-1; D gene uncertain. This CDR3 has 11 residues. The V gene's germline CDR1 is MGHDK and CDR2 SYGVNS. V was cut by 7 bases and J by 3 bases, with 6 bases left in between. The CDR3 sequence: CASKMYTEAFF. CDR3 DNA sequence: TGTGCCAGCAAAATGTACACTGAAGCTTTCTTT.

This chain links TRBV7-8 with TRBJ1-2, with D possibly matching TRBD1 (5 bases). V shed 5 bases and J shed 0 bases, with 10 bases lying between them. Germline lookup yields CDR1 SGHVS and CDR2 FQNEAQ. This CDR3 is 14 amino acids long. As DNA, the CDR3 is TGTGCCAGCAGCAGGGACCTTTCTAACTATGGCTACACCTTC. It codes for CASSRDLSNYGYTF.

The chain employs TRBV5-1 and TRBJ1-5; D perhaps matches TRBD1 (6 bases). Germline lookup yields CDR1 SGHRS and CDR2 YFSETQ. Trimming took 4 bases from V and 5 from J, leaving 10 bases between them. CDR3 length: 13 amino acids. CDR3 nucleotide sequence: TGCGCCAGCAGCATGGGGGCGGATCAGCCCCAGCATTTT. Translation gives CASSMGADQPQHF.

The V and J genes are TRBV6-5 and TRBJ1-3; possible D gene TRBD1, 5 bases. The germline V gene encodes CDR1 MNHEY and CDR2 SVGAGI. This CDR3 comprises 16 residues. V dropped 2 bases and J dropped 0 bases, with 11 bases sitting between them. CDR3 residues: CASSYVQGYSGNTIYF. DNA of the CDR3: TGTGCCAGCAGTTACGTCCAGGGCTACTCTGGAAACACCATATATTTT.

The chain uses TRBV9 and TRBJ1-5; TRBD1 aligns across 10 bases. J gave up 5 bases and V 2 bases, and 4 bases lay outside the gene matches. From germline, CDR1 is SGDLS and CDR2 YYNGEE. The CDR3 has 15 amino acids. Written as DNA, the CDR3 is TGTGCCAGCAGCGTTGGACAGGGGGGCGATCAGCCCCAGCATTTT. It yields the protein CASSVGQGGDQPQHF.

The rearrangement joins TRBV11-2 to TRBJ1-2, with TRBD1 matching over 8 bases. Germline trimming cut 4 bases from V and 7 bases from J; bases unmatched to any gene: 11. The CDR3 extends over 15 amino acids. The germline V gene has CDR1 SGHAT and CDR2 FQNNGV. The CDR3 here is CASSSLRGQLGGYTF. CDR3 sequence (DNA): TGTGCCAGCAGCTCACTCAGGGGGCAGTTGGGTGGCTACACCTTC.

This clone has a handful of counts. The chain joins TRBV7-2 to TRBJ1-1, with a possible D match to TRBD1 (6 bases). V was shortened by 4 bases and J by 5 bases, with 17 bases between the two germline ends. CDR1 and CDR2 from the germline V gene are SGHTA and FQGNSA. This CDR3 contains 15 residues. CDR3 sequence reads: CASSSTRQGRTEAFF. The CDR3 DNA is TGTGCCAGCAGCTCCACTCGGCAGGGGAGGACTGAAGCTTTCTTT.